This T cell receptor beta chain was profiled in a study of T-cell memory formation after mild COVID-19 listed by TCRdb under 2021. Some background on the complete study: TCR sequence clusters from the two donors were found to be largely donor specific. T-cell clones expanding and contracting after mild COVID-19 in two donors were tracked by longitudinal TCRalpha and TCRbeta repertoire sequencing. The cohort comprised two young, previously healthy adult volunteers, one female and one male.

On this clonotype itself: Its antigen remains unidentified. Since no conserved phenylalanine or tryptophan closes the CDR3, a read error is the likely cause. It is unclear where the CDR3 begins or ends on the DNA, so no DNA is shown, and the CDR3 is as TCRdb lists it.

What the work shows at the level of the full study, not this receptor alone: Whether the second-wave clones peaking on day 37 were SARS-CoV-2 specific was not confirmed. The detection of some responding clones in pre-infection memory suggests that pre-existing cross-reactive memory T cells joined the SARS-CoV-2 response. Contracting CD4+ clones were located mainly in the CM and EM memory subsets, whereas CD8+ clones were found to be enriched in EMRA. Clones contracting from day 15 to 85 had balanced CD4/CD8 phenotypes, while a second wave expanding from day 15 to 37 was biased towards CD4+. The study included only a couple of mild cases, and larger cohorts that include severe cases with pre-infection samples were judged to be necessary.

The germline V gene provides CDR1 MDHEN and CDR2 SYDVKM. With termini counted, the CDR3 has 9 amino acids. Sequencing was carried out with an Illumina NovaSeq 6000. TCRalpha and TCRbeta cDNA libraries were constructed by 5'RACE with constant-segment primers, with sample barcodes and unique molecular identifiers being introduced. Trizol reagent was used to extract RNA from every sample. Library amplification was performed in two PCR steps, and a second sample barcode and Illumina TruSeq adapters were introduced in the second step. Sequencing of the libraries was done on an Illumina NovaSeq, producing 2 x 150 bp paired-end reads. As for the original processing: Reads were demultiplexed and collapsed into UMI-guided consensus sequences with migec v1.2.7. With mixcr v2.1.11, UMI consensuses were aligned to TRA and TRB V and J templates and assembled into clonotypes. Clonotypes were classified as expanded or contracted when called significant by both edgeR and NoisET, with noise models trained on biological replicates. For edgeR calls, the thresholds were a false discovery rate-adjusted p below 0.01 and a log2 fold-change of 1. As an exploratory analysis of dynamics, PCA with hierarchical clustering was applied to max-normalized trajectories of the 1000 most abundant clonotypes. Separately sequenced CD4+ and CD8+ repertoires were used to assign the CD4 or CD8 phenotype of responding clones. TCRdb ran its own pipeline on the public reads, namely fastp trimming at Q25 and MiXCR clone calling, and kept in-frame beta chains. Entries are consolidated by CDR3 protein sequence, retaining the most common genes and DNA. TCRdb, not the authors, supplied the V and J calls. The sample records roughly 340,000 distinct CDR3 sequences, 20% to 25% of which are singletons. The ten largest clonotypes hold roughly 21% of the sample.

Ficoll-Paque density gradient centrifugation was the method used to isolate PBMCs. Rearrangement joined TRBV28 to TRBJ1-2; TRBD1, the D gene given by the table, was not confirmed from the DNA. This sequence originates from a man between 18 and 29 years old who had mild COVID-19 (a few samples of this study predate the infection). The sample titles of this study are shuffled in the database, so cell type and time point are left out; the donor was told from shared clones. Material for sequencing was PBMCs or a T cell subset sorted from them (not recorded which). The CDR3 loop reads CASSHPYGH.